Below, 30 T cell receptor beta chains from the same sample are listed, as sequenced in a study of blood T cells in healthy people across ages. Sample-barcoded 5' priming and a J-beta primer mix drove a second PCR of about 6 to 12 cycles. MiXCR, applied by TCRdb to the 5' RACE reads, yields one record per CDR3 protein. Among fewer than 900,000 distinct CDR3 sequences listed, roughly 47% were seen once. The sample was blood. These TCRs come from a woman in her sixties in good health.

The chain is built from TRBV7-2 and TRBJ1-2; the D is unclear. Trimming pared 5 bases from V and 1 base from J, leaving 11 bases between. Germline loops: CDR1 SGHTA, CDR2 FQGNSA. CDR3 length: 14 amino acids. DNA for the CDR3: TGTGCCAGCAGCCAGGACGGACTTAACTATGGCTACACCTTC. It encodes CASSQDGLNYGYTF. The variable domain in full, with the rest retrieved from reference TRBV7-2 and TRBJ1-2, is GAGVSQSPSNKVTEKGKDVELRCDPISGHTALYWYRQSLGQGLEFLIYFQGNSAPDKSGLPSDRFSAERTGGSVSTLTIQRTQQEDSAVYLCASSQDGLNYGYTFGSGTRLTVV.

The chain has TRBV20-1 and TRBJ2-6; D is possibly TRBD1 (5 bases). Germline V lookup: CDR1 DFQATT, CDR2 SNEGSKA (reference sequence). Trimming pared 6 bases from V and 4 bases from J, leaving 10 bases between. The CDR3 extends over 13 amino acids. Written as DNA, the CDR3 is TGCAGTGCCCTCAGGGTCGGGGCCAACGTCCTGACTTTC. Residues: CSALRVGANVLTF.

As for this clonotype: A clone one base away is much larger, so this may be a read error. V is TRBV4-2 and J is TRBJ2-5; D possibly corresponds to TRBD2 (6 bases). Trimming took 0 bases from V and 4 from J, leaving 15 bases between them. Germline lookup yields CDR1 LGHNA and CDR2 YNFKEQ. The CDR3 loop spans 16 amino acids. CDR3 residues: CASSQEGRLVGETQYF. The CDR3 region has the DNA TGTGCCAGCAGCCAAGAAGGCAGACTAGTCGGAGAGACCCAGTACTTC.

The chain couples TRBV7-9 to TRBJ2-2; 7 nucleotides match TRBD1. V gave up 2 bases and J gave up 6 bases; unmatched junction bases: 3. This CDR3 region has 14 residues. Germline-derived CDR1 and CDR2 are SEHNR and FQNEAQ (reference sequence). CDR3 residues: CASSLITGAGELFF. The CDR3 nucleotides are TGTGCCAGCAGCTTAATCACAGGGGCCGGGGAGCTGTTTTTT.

The chain employs TRBV20-1 and TRBJ2-7, with 9 bases lining up with TRBD2. Trimming removed 7 bases from V and 0 bases from J; junction bases left unmatched: 4. Germline assignment: CDR1 DFQATT and CDR2 SNEGSKA (reference sequence). The CDR3 contains 13 residues. The CDR3 loop is CSVGGGASYEQYF. In DNA, the CDR3 is TGCAGTGTGGGCGGGGGGGCCTCCTACGAGCAGTACTTC.

This clonotype occurred a few times. The V gene is TRBV4-3, the J gene TRBJ1-2; perhaps TRBD1 as D (6 bases). This CDR3 comprises 16 residues. Germline CDR1 is LGHNA and CDR2 is YSLEER. V was cut by 0 bases and J by 8 bases, with 19 bases left in between. CDR3 DNA sequence: TGCGCCAGCAGCCAAGATAGGGGGACATTCGTTCAGGGCTACACCTTC. This sequence encodes CASSQDRGTFVQGYTF.

Written as DNA, the CDR3 is TGTGCCAGCAGTGCGAGAGCTAACTATGGCTACACCTTC. It is translated as CASSARANYGYTF. V is TRBV6-6 and J is TRBJ1-2; D remains unclear. This CDR3 has 13 residues. Germline lookup yields CDR1 MNHNY and CDR2 SVGAGI (reference sequence). The V gene lost 5 bases and the J gene lost 0 bases, with 7 bases spanning the gap.

With respect to this clonotype: A much larger clone lies one base from this, so it may be a read error. The gene calls are TRBV4-1 and TRBJ2-1; TRBD2 agrees at 8 bases. Judging by the DNA end, TRBJ2-7 fits better; the J call may be wrong. The CDR3 has 14 residues. Germline lookup yields CDR1 MGHRA and CDR2 YSYEKL. The DNA of the CDR3 is TGCGCCAGCAGCCCACCGGGACTAGACAATGAGCAGTACTTC. This codes for CASSPPGLDNEQYF.

The chain has TRBV9 and TRBJ2-1; 9 nucleotides align to TRBD1. With 3 bases clipped from V and 8 bases from J, the junction kept 9 bases outside the gene matches. The CDR3 covers 15 residues. Germline V gene data show CDR1 as SGDLS and CDR2 as YYNGEE. CDR3 sequence: CASSEGQGVVDEQFF. The CDR3 nucleotides are TGTGCCAGCAGCGAGGGACAGGGAGTTGTAGATGAGCAGTTCTTC.

There are a few counts of this clonotype. The V gene is TRBV6-4, the J gene TRBJ2-4; a weak D match, TRBD1 (5 bases). The J call is in doubt because the DNA end fits TRBJ2-7 better. Looked up from germline, CDR1 is MRHNA and CDR2 is SNTAGT. CDR3 length: 13 amino acids. CDR3 sequence reads: CASSVQGSGEQYF. CDR3 coding DNA: TGTGCCAGCAGTGTGCAGGGTTCCGGCGAGCAGTACTTC.

This clonotype has just a few counts. The chain links TRBV28 to TRBJ2-7, with 9 bases fitting TRBD1. Germline V CDR1 and CDR2: MDHEN, SYDVKM. The CDR3 extends over 15 amino acids. V trimming: 10 bases; J trimming: 6 bases; junction bases outside the gene matches: 16. Here the CDR3 reads CATTGKQGAFPEQYF. In DNA, the CDR3 is TGTGCCACCACAGGTAAACAGGGGGCGTTTCCCGAGCAGTACTTC.

The rearrangement uses TRBV27 and TRBJ2-5; no definite D call. The DNA end is more similar to TRBJ2-4, so the J call may be wrong. Germline CDR1 reads MNHEY; CDR2 reads SMNVEV (reference sequence). The CDR3 sequence is 12 residues long. In DNA, the CDR3 is TGTGTCAGTGGTCTAACCAAAAACATTCAGTACTTC. Encoded protein: CVSGLTKNIQYF.

This clonotype appeared a few times. In nucleotides, the CDR3 is TGTGCCAGCAGCGGAGCGGGACTTAGCTCCTACGAGCAGTACTTC. Protein: CASSGAGLSSYEQYF. The chain employs TRBV7-2 and TRBJ2-7; 7 bases line up with TRBD2. This CDR3 region has 15 residues. V trimming: 5 bases; J trimming: 0 bases; junction bases outside the gene matches: 7. The germline CDR1 and CDR2 sequences are SGHTA and FQGNSA. Combining the CDR3 with reference TRBV7-2 and TRBJ2-7 gives the whole variable domain GAGVSQSPSNKVTEKGKDVELRCDPISGHTALYWYRQSLGQGLEFLIYFQGNSAPDKSGLPSDRFSAERTGGSVSTLTIQRTQQEDSAVYLCASSGAGLSSYEQYFGPGTRLTVT.

The genes are TRBV12-3 or TRBV12-4 and TRBJ1-4; no reliable D call. There are 14 residues in the CDR3. The CDR3 protein is CATAGSDLGEKLFF. CDR3 nucleotides: TGTGCTACTGCCGGGTCCGACCTTGGGGAAAAACTGTTTTTT.

This clonotype was seen a few times. The chain joins TRBV6-5 to TRBJ2-3, with D unresolved. The germline gives CDR1 MNHEY, CDR2 SVGAGI. V dropped 6 bases and J dropped 5 bases, with 6 bases sitting between them. CDR3 length: 11 amino acids. CDR3 sequence: CASSARDTQYF. The CDR3 bases are TGTGCCAGCAGCGCCCGAGATACGCAGTATTTT.

V and J are TRBV12-3 or TRBV12-4 and TRBJ2-7, with D possibly TRBD2 on 7 matching bases. V dropped 11 bases and J dropped 3 bases, with 17 bases sitting between them. The CDR3 is 13 residues long. CDR3 sequence: CACRGGILYEQYF. Here the CDR3 DNA reads TGTGCCTGTAGGGGGGGCATTCTCTACGAGCAGTACTTC.

This clonotype was observed a handful of times. This chain uses TRBV9 with TRBJ2-1; tentatively, D is TRBD2 (6 bases). Germline CDR1 reads SGDLS; CDR2 reads YYNGEE. This CDR3 has 15 residues. Between the trimmed V and J ends, which lost 2 bases and 0 bases, there was a span of 9 bases. CDR3 residues: CASSVLGSSYNEQFF. CDR3 DNA: TGTGCCAGCAGCGTTCTCGGGAGCTCCTACAATGAGCAGTTCTTC.

V gene TRBV20-1 combines with J gene TRBJ1-2; 8 nucleotides match TRBD1. Germline CDR1 and CDR2: DFQATT and SNEGSKA (reference sequence). This CDR3 has 12 residues. V trimming: 6 bases; J trimming: 8 bases; junction bases outside the gene matches: 8. In DNA form, the CDR3 reads TGCAGTGCGAGACAGGGGCCGGGAGGCTACACCTTC. Translating it yields CSARQGPGGYTF.

In this sample, this clonotype turned up once. The rearrangement joins TRBV7-9 to TRBJ2-4; a weak D match, TRBD2 (6 bases). The DNA end lines up better with TRBJ2-7; the J call may be wrong. CDR3 size: 15 residues. The germline V gene encodes CDR1 SEHNR and CDR2 FQNEAQ (reference sequence). CDR3 coding DNA: TGTGCCAGCAGCCAGGGACGACTAGGCGCCTACGAGCAGTACTTC. Its translation: CASSQGRLGAYEQYF.

The chain's CDR3 is CASSYSAPYNEQYF. The CDR3 DNA is TGTGCCAGCAGTTACTCTGCGCCCTACAATGAGCAGTACTTC. V gene TRBV6-2 or TRBV6-3 combines with J gene TRBJ2-7; no reliable D call. Trimming took off 0 bases at V and 7 bases at J, with 13 bases between the two ends. CDR3 length: 14 residues. Germline V CDR1 and CDR2: MNHEY, SVGEGT.

CDR3 sequence (DNA): TGTGCCAGCAGTTTGGAACACAGAGGGGGCTACACCTTC. Its protein is CASSLEHRGGYTF. The rearrangement uses TRBV12-3 or TRBV12-4 and TRBJ1-2; the D is unclear. V was cut by 3 bases and J by 8 bases, with 13 bases left in between. The CDR3 length is 13 residues.

J is TRBJ2-1 and V is TRBV29-1; maybe TRBD2 (6 bases). V lost 7 bases to trimming and J lost 8 bases, with 18 bases between them. Germline CDR1 is SQVTM and CDR2 is ANQGSEA. This CDR3 contains 13 residues. The CDR3 is CSAVTSYGDEQFF. CDR3 sequence (DNA): TGCAGCGCAGTGACTAGTTACGGTGATGAGCAGTTCTTC.

J is TRBJ2-7 and V is TRBV20-1, with 7 bases that match TRBD2. Germline V CDR1 and CDR2: DFQATT, SNEGSKA (reference sequence). The CDR3 contains 13 residues. CDR3 loop: CSGWGGSSYEQYF. CDR3 DNA sequence: TGCAGCGGATGGGGGGGGAGCTCCTACGAGCAGTACTTC.

The J gene is TRBJ2-3, the V gene TRBV20-1; TRBD2 matches at 8 bases. The CDR3 is 14 residues long. Germline V CDR1 and CDR2: DFQATT, SNEGSKA (reference sequence). V was clipped by 4 bases and J by 4 bases; unmatched bases: 7. CDR3 sequence (DNA): TGCAGTGCTACACTAGCGGTAGGCCCAGATACGCAGTATTTT. Translated: CSATLAVGPDTQYF.

This clonotype was recorded many times. The chain is built from TRBV5-1 and TRBJ1-2; 7 nucleotides agree with TRBD1. V was clipped by 0 bases and J by 7 bases; unmatched bases: 3. The CDR3 is 13 amino acids. The V gene's germline CDR1 is SGHRS and CDR2 YFSETQ. Written as DNA, the CDR3 is TGCGCCAGCAGCTTGGATTCAGGGGGTGGCTACACCTTC. It yields the protein CASSLDSGGGYTF.

The chain recombines TRBV6-1 with TRBJ1-5; D might be TRBD1 (6 bases). The germline V and J ends were trimmed by 6 bases and 5 bases, with 20 bases remaining between them. Germline CDR1 reads MNHNS; CDR2 reads SASEGT. The CDR3 runs 16 residues. The CDR3 nucleotides read TGTGCCAGCAGCGATGAACAGGGTGGGCTACATCAGCCCCAGCATTTT. Encoded protein: CASSDEQGGLHQPQHF.

This clonotype appeared many times. This chain connects TRBV29-1 to TRBJ2-5; tentatively, D is TRBD2 (5 bases). This CDR3 has 12 amino acids. Germline V gene sequence: CDR1 SQVTM, CDR2 ANQGSEA. V was clipped by 3 bases and J by 4 bases, with 9 bases between them. CDR3 in amino acids: CSVDLRGETQYF. The DNA of the CDR3 is TGCAGCGTTGATTTACGGGGAGAGACCCAGTACTTC.

This clonotype was detected only a few times. This chain joins TRBV2 and TRBJ1-2; no clear D gene. Trimming took 4 bases from V and 0 from J, leaving 9 bases between them. Germline assignment: CDR1 SNHLY and CDR2 FYNNEI. This CDR3 has 14 amino acids. CDR3 DNA sequence: TGTGCCAGCAGTGGGAGAGGCGCTAACTATGGCTACACCTTC. Translating it yields CASSGRGANYGYTF. The whole variable domain, filled in from reference TRBV2 and TRBJ1-2, reads EPEVTQTPSHQVTQMGQEVILRCVPISNHLYFYWYRQILGQKVEFLVSFYNNEISEKSEIFDDQFSVERPDGSNFTLKIRSTKLEDSAMYFCASSGRGANYGYTFGSGTRLTVV.

This clonotype was observed many times. The chain has TRBV10-3 and TRBJ2-4, with TRBD1 as a possible D gene (5 bases). This CDR3 comprises 17 residues. Per the germline V gene, CDR1 is ENHRY and CDR2 is SYGVKD. V was shortened by 0 bases and J by 6 bases, with 18 bases between the two germline ends. As DNA, the CDR3 is TGTGCCATCAGTGAGTCGACGGGTGGGGCCCTGGGAAACATTCAGTACTTC. Translating it yields CAISESTGGALGNIQYF.

V gene TRBV20-1 combines with J gene TRBJ1-2; no definite D call. The CDR3 runs to 14 residues. Germline V CDR1 and CDR2: DFQATT, SNEGSKA (reference sequence). The V end lost 6 bases, the J end lost 7 bases, and 21 bases lay between the germline ends. The CDR3 here is CSADPTRALGGYTF. As DNA, the CDR3 is TGCAGTGCCGACCCGACGAGGGCGTTGGGTGGCTACACCTTC.